One and the same sample provided the 8 T cell receptor beta chains below, sequenced in a study of blood T cell repertoires in COVID-19. The repertoire was sequenced with immunoSEQ multiplex PCR; TCRdb's copy has only in-frame clones and lacks some. The sample lists some 280,000 clones, about 89% occurring once. The sequenced material came from peripheral blood. The receptors stem from a woman aged 35 to 49 who had recovered from COVID-19.

Only one count was recorded for this clone. The chain employs TRBV13 and TRBJ1-1; tentatively, D is TRBD1 (6 bases). The CDR3 contains 19 residues. V gave up 4 bases and J gave up 0 bases, with 24 bases separating them. Germline lookup yields CDR1 PRHDT and CDR2 FYEKMQ (reference sequence). The CDR3 is CASSSSDSPAFRVNTEAFF. Written as DNA, the CDR3 is TGTGCCAGCAGCTCCTCGGACAGCCCGGCCTTCAGGGTGAACACTGAAGCTTTCTTT.

This chain joins TRBV3-1 (or the pseudogene TRBV3-2) and TRBJ1-2, with TRBD1 as a possible D gene (6 bases). Germline-derived CDR1 and CDR2 are LGHDT and YNNKEL (reference sequence). The CDR3 runs to 15 residues. Trimming left V 3 bases short and J 4 bases short, with 15 bases between. CDR3 in amino acids: CASSQGGGIGYGYTF. CDR3 bases: TGTGCCAGCAGCCAGGGTGGGGGCATCGGCTATGGCTACACCTTC.

The chain couples TRBV11-2 to TRBJ2-1, with 7 bases that match TRBD2. V shed 5 bases and J 5 bases; nucleotides not matched to a gene: 9. The germline V gene encodes CDR1 SGHAT and CDR2 FQNNGV. CDR3 length: 15 residues. CDR3 coding DNA: TGTGCCAGCAGCCTAAGCGGGAATATCAACAATGAGCAGTTCTTC. Translation gives CASSLSGNINNEQFF.

The sample holds one count of this clone. V gene TRBV19 combines with J gene TRBJ1-5; 7 bases align to TRBD1. Germline V gene lookup returns CDR1 LNHDA and CDR2 SQIVND (reference sequence). Unmatched junction bases numbered 8, after V lost 6 bases and J lost 0 bases. This CDR3 is built from 16 residues. The CDR3 spells CASRIGQDYSNQPQHF. The CDR3 bases are TGTGCCAGTAGAATCGGACAGGACTATAGCAATCAGCCCCAGCATTTT.

The rearrangement joins TRBV19 to TRBJ1-5, with no clear D. V was cut by 3 bases and J by 6 bases, with 6 bases left in between. The CDR3 has 12 residues. The germline CDR1 and CDR2 sequences are LNHDA and SQIVND (reference sequence). The CDR3 here is CASSMALQPQHF. The CDR3 nucleotides read TGTGCCAGTAGTATGGCCCTTCAGCCCCAGCATTTT.

The V call is TRBV6-6, the J call TRBJ1-2; D call uncertain. V lost 0 bases and J lost 8, with 4 bases in between. CDR3 length equals 11 residues. Germline V CDR1 and CDR2: MNHNY, SVGAGI (reference sequence). The CDR3 loop reads CASSYSRGYTF. The CDR3 coding sequence is TGTGCCAGCAGTTACTCACGGGGCTACACCTTC.

V is TRBV27 and J is TRBJ2-7, with a possible D match to TRBD2 (5 bases). V was shortened by 2 bases and J by 0 bases, with 14 bases between the two germline ends. Germline CDR1 reads MNHEY; CDR2 reads SMNVEV (reference sequence). This CDR3 is built from 16 residues. The CDR3 DNA sequence: TGTGCCAGCAGTTTAGGGCGGCCTAGCTCCTCCTACGAGCAGTACTTC. Its protein is CASSLGRPSSSYEQYF.

The V gene is TRBV18, the J gene TRBJ2-7; 8 bases line up with TRBD2. Unmatched junction bases numbered 8, after V lost 6 bases and J lost 4 bases. Germline V lookup: CDR1 KGHSH, CDR2 LQKENI. This CDR3 comprises 14 residues. The DNA for the CDR3 is TGTGCCAGCTCCCCTCCGTCTAGCGGGTACGAGCAGTACTTC. Encoded protein: CASSPPSSGYEQYF.